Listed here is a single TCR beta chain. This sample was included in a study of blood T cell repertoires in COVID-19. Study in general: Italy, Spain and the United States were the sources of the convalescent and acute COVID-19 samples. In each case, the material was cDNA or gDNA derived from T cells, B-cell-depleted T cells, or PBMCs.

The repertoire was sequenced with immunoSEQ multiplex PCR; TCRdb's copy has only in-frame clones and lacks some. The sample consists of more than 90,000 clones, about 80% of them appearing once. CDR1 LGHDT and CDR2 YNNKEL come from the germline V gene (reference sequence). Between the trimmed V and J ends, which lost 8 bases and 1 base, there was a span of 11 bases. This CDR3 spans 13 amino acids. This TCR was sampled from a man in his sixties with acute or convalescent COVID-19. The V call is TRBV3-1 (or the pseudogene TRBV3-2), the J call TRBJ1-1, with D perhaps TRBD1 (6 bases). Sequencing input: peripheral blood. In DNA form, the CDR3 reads TGTGCCAGCGGAGGACAGCCGAACACTGAAGCTTTCTTT. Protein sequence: CASGGQPNTEAFF.